One sample yielded the 6 T cell receptor beta chains listed below, sequenced in a study of CD8+CD57+ T cells in acquired aplastic anemia. Sequencing involved patients with CD8+CD57+ cell expansion previously shown by flow cytometry. Genomic DNA served as template for TCR beta VDJ and CDR3 profiling. TCRdb re-called the reads with MiXCR, one entry per CDR3 protein. The table lists about 200,000 distinct CDR3 sequences, about 60% of them singletons. The sample comprised sorted CD4+, CD8+, or CD8+CD57+ T cells (not recorded which) from PBMCs. These receptors all stem from a human donor with aplastic anemia.

V gene TRBV6-6 combines with J gene TRBJ2-5; D is unresolved. CDR1 MNHNY and CDR2 SVGAGI come from the germline V gene (reference sequence). There are 11 residues in the CDR3. The V gene lost 7 bases and the J gene lost 2 bases, with 5 bases spanning the gap. The CDR3 loop reads CASTDQETQYF. CDR3 in DNA: TGTGCCAGCACAGATCAAGAGACCCAGTACTTC.

The V call is TRBV7-6, the J call TRBJ1-5; D gene ambiguous. Germline CDR1 and CDR2: SGHVS and FNYEAQ. This CDR3 is built from 17 residues. Trimming removed 1 base at V and 1 base at J, with 14 bases between. The CDR3 loop reads CASSLVMRDLSNQPQHF. CDR3 nucleotides: TGTGCCAGCAGCTTAGTAATGAGGGATCTGAGCAATCAGCCCCAGCATTTT.

This chain connects TRBV19 to TRBJ2-1, with D uncertain. The germline V and J ends were trimmed by 0 bases and 6 bases, with 9 bases remaining between them. Per germline, CDR1 LNHDA and CDR2 SQIVND (reference sequence). The CDR3 loop spans 14 amino acids. Written as DNA, the CDR3 is TGTGCCAGTAGTATAGACAGATCCGGCAATGAGCAGTTCTTC. Translating it yields CASSIDRSGNEQFF.

The rearrangement links TRBV5-6 to TRBJ1-6; no reliable D call. V shed 0 bases and J shed 0 bases, with 13 bases lying between them. There are 18 residues in the CDR3. Germline V CDR1 and CDR2: SGHDT, YYEEEE. The CDR3 sequence is CASSLAAGVSSYNSPLHF. Written as DNA, the CDR3 is TGTGCCAGCAGCTTGGCTGCCGGAGTAAGCTCCTATAATTCACCCCTCCACTTT.

V is TRBV10-1 and J is TRBJ2-6, with a tentative D call TRBD1 (5 bases). CDR3 length: 17 amino acids. The germline CDR1 and CDR2 sequences are WNHNN and SYGVQD (reference sequence). Trimming stripped 1 base from V and 3 bases from J, with 13 bases between. Here the CDR3 reads CASSEYQAGLGANVLTF. CDR3 bases: TGCGCCAGCAGTGAGTATCAAGCAGGGCTTGGGGCCAACGTCCTGACTTTC.

This sequence joins TRBV4-1 and TRBJ1-6; D not resolved. The CDR3 has 15 amino acids. Germline CDR1 is MGHRA and CDR2 is YSYEKL. V lost 4 bases and J lost 7, with 14 bases in between. CDR3 in amino acids: CASSPTRAENSPLHF. The CDR3 DNA sequence: TGCGCCAGCAGCCCCACAAGGGCGGAAAATTCACCCCTCCACTTT.